This entry lists 23 T cell receptor beta chains sequenced from one sample in a study of T cell repertoires in cytomegalovirus infection. No antigen is known for these receptors. TCRdb reanalysed the reads using MiXCR and keeps one entry per CDR3 protein. In the table there are 160,000 or so distinct CDR3 sequences, about 20% of which are singletons. The sequencing used CD8+ T cells from cultured PBMCs, collected from culture after CMV antigen stimulation. The source is a human donor in good health (CMV status not recorded). Some clones in this sample may be carry-over from other donors' samples.

This clonotype has just one count. This chain uses TRBV11-2 with TRBJ1-1; 7 nucleotides align to TRBD1. Germline V gene data show CDR1 as SGHAT and CDR2 as FQNNGV. CDR3 length equals 12 residues. The V gene end was trimmed by 8 bases and the J gene end by 6 bases; junction bases not matched to a gene: 6. The CDR3 nucleotides read TGTGCCAGCGGCCAGGGACAGCCTGAAGCTTTCTTT. Translated, it gives CASGQGQPEAFF.

There are a few counts of this clonotype. V is TRBV7-8 and J is TRBJ1-5; perhaps TRBD1 as D (5 bases). CDR1 and CDR2 (germline): SGHVS, FQNEAQ. This CDR3 has 13 residues. Trimming stripped 8 bases from V and 4 bases from J, with 12 bases between. CDR3 in amino acids: CASGPGGNQPQHF. CDR3 DNA: TGTGCCAGCGGCCCTGGGGGAAATCAGCCCCAGCATTTT. The entire variable domain, with the rest obtained from reference TRBV7-8 and TRBJ1-5, is as follows: GAGVSQSPRYKVAKRGQDVALRCDPISGHVSLFWYQQALGQGPEFLTYFQNEAQLDKSGLPSDRFFAERPEGSVSTLKIQRTQQEDSAVYLCASGPGGNQPQHFGDGTRLSIL.

The chain combines TRBV12-3 or TRBV12-4 with TRBJ2-7; possibly TRBD2 for D (5 bases). The CDR3 length is 14 residues. V was shortened by 6 bases and J by 2 bases, with 14 bases between the two germline ends. CDR3 sequence (DNA): TGTGCCAGCAGCGAATCCGGGGTTACCTACGAGCAGTACTTC. Residues: CASSESGVTYEQYF.

This clonotype was picked up a small number of times. J is TRBJ2-1 and V is TRBV7-2; TRBD2 matches at 14 bases. CDR3 size: 14 residues. In germline, CDR1 is SGHTA, CDR2 FQGNSA. Germline trimming cut 5 bases from V and 12 bases from J; bases unmatched to any gene: 6. CDR3 nucleotides: TGTGCCAGCAGCACGCCGGGACTAGCGGGGGTGCAGTTCTTC. It translates to CASSTPGLAGVQFF.

The chain carries TRBV3-1 and TRBJ2-1; D tentatively reads TRBD1 or TRBD2 (5 bases each). CDR1 and CDR2 from the germline V gene are LGHDT and YNNKEL (reference sequence). V lost 4 bases and J 4 bases, leaving 11 bases between the germline ends. CDR3 length: 14 amino acids. DNA for the CDR3: TGTGCCAGCAGCCTCGGGACCTTGTACAATGAGCAGTTCTTC. This gives the protein CASSLGTLYNEQFF.

There are a few counts of this clonotype. CDR3 sequence: CASSLPGSGKETQYF. For the CDR3, the DNA is TGTGCCAGCAGCTTACCCGGGTCGGGAAAAGAGACCCAGTACTTC. The gene calls are TRBV7-6 and TRBJ2-5, with D perhaps TRBD2 (5 bases). Trimming removed 2 bases from V and 3 bases from J, with 13 bases in between. Germline CDR1 and CDR2: SGHVS and FNYEAQ. The CDR3 spans 15 residues. The whole variable domain, remainder taken from reference TRBV7-6 and TRBJ2-5, is GAGVSQSPRYKVTKRGQDVALRCDPISGHVSLYWYRQALGQGPEFLTYFNYEAQQDKSGLPNDRFSAERPEGSISTLTIQRTEQRDSAMYRCASSLPGSGKETQYFGPGTRLLVL.

The J gene is TRBJ1-5, the V gene TRBV6-2 or TRBV6-3; D possibly corresponds to TRBD1 (6 bases). V was shortened by 7 bases and J by 0 bases, with 16 bases between the two germline ends. The CDR3 extends over 16 amino acids. The germline CDR1 and CDR2 sequences are MNHEY and SVGEGT. The CDR3 DNA follows: TGTGCCAGCACCCACCGGGGGCCCGCTAGCAATCAGCCCCAGCATTTT. Its translation: CASTHRGPASNQPQHF.

The rearrangement uses TRBV5-6 and TRBJ2-5; D is tentatively TRBD1 or TRBD2 (5 bases each). The CDR3 loop spans 15 amino acids. V lost 0 bases and J 2 bases, leaving 11 bases between the germline ends. Germline assignment: CDR1 SGHDT and CDR2 YYEEEE. The CDR3, as DNA: TGTGCCAGCAGCTTGGCCGGGACCCTTCAAGAGACCCAGTACTTC. This sequence encodes CASSLAGTLQETQYF.

This clonotype was recorded a few times. This chain links TRBV7-6 with TRBJ2-7; the D gene could be TRBD1 or TRBD2 (5 bases each). Trimming took off 0 bases at V and 4 bases at J, with 10 bases between the two ends. The germline gives CDR1 SGHVS, CDR2 FNYEAQ. The length of the CDR3 is 14 residues. This CDR3 is CASSLAGDLYEQYF. CDR3 DNA sequence: TGTGCCAGCAGCTTAGCGGGGGATTTATACGAGCAGTACTTC. The variable domain in full, with the rest retrieved from reference TRBV7-6 and TRBJ2-7, is GAGVSQSPRYKVTKRGQDVALRCDPISGHVSLYWYRQALGQGPEFLTYFNYEAQQDKSGLPNDRFSAERPEGSISTLTIQRTEQRDSAMYRCASSLAGDLYEQYFGPGTRLTVT.

This clonotype was seen a handful of times. The rearrangement uses TRBV7-9 and TRBJ1-1, with a weak D call TRBD1 (6 bases). V was trimmed by 5 bases and J by 1 base, leaving 14 bases between them. The CDR3 covers 15 residues. Germline V CDR1 and CDR2: SEHNR, FQNEAQ (reference sequence). The CDR3 sequence: CASSGLARGNTEAFF. CDR3 DNA: TGTGCCAGCAGCGGTCTAGCCAGGGGGAACACTGAAGCTTTCTTT.

The V and J genes are TRBV7-9 and TRBJ1-6; D remains unclear. Germline loops: CDR1 SEHNR, CDR2 FQNEAQ (reference sequence). V was shortened by 5 bases and J by 4 bases, with 15 bases between the two germline ends. The length of the CDR3 is 16 residues. Written as DNA, the CDR3 is TGTGCCAGCAGCCCCTCGGCCTTTCCATATAATTCACCCCTCCACTTT. It is translated as CASSPSAFPYNSPLHF. Variable domain in full (rest from reference TRBV7-9 and TRBJ1-6): DTGVSQNPRHKITKRGQNVTFRCDPISEHNRLYWYRQTLGQGPEFLTYFQNEAQLEKSRLLSDRFSAERPKGSFSTLEIQRTEQGDSAMYLCASSPSAFPYNSPLHFGNGTRLTVT.

The chain combines TRBV7-9 with TRBJ2-7; D unclear. The CDR3 runs 13 residues. Between the trimmed V and J ends, which lost 5 bases and 0 bases, there was a span of 8 bases. Germline values: CDR1 SEHNR, CDR2 FQNEAQ (reference sequence). The CDR3 region is CASSLGNSYEQYF. In DNA, the CDR3 is TGTGCCAGCAGCCTCGGAAACTCCTACGAGCAGTACTTC. The variable domain in full, with the rest retrieved from reference TRBV7-9 and TRBJ2-7, is DTGVSQNPRHKITKRGQNVTFRCDPISEHNRLYWYRQTLGQGPEFLTYFQNEAQLEKSRLLSDRFSAERPKGSFSTLEIQRTEQGDSAMYLCASSLGNSYEQYFGPGTRLTVT.

This clonotype was counted between two and nine times. The V gene is TRBV4-1, the J gene TRBJ2-7; either TRBD1 or TRBD2 may fit D (6 bases each). Germline V gene sequence: CDR1 MGHRA, CDR2 YSYEKL. V was cut by 1 base and J by 2 bases, with 12 bases left in between. This CDR3 contains 15 residues. This CDR3 reads CASSQVGGVTYEQYF. DNA for the CDR3: TGCGCCAGCAGCCAAGTCGGGGGCGTCACCTACGAGCAGTACTTC.

The chain joins TRBV27 to TRBJ2-6; tentative D call: TRBD2 (5 bases). Looked up from germline, CDR1 is MNHEY and CDR2 is SMNVEV (reference sequence). The CDR3 totals 15 residues. Between the trimmed V and J ends, which lost 7 bases and 2 bases, there was a span of 12 bases. CDR3 residues: CASTPFGTGANVLTF. Here the CDR3 DNA reads TGTGCCAGCACCCCGTTCGGGACTGGGGCCAACGTCCTGACTTTC.

The chain recombines TRBV28 with TRBJ1-2; possibly TRBD1 for D (5 bases). Germline-derived CDR1 and CDR2 are MDHEN and SYDVKM. The CDR3 runs to 14 residues. V was shortened by 3 bases and J by 2 bases, with 10 bases between the two germline ends. The CDR3 nucleotides read TGTGCCAGCAGTTTTTTCTCAGGGAACTATGGCTACACCTTC. Translating gives CASSFFSGNYGYTF.

This clonotype has just a few counts. The chain links TRBV7-8 to TRBJ1-5; D is perhaps TRBD1 (6 bases). Trimming pared 0 bases from V and 7 bases from J, leaving 13 bases between. Germline V CDR1 and CDR2: SGHVS, FQNEAQ. This CDR3 comprises 15 residues. The CDR3 nucleotides read TGTGCCAGCAGCTTAGCGCCTCACAGGGACCAGCCCCAGCATTTT. It is translated as CASSLAPHRDQPQHF.

This clonotype was picked up many times. CDR3 nucleotide sequence: TGTGCCAGCAGCCACCCAAAGGGTATGAACACTGAAGCTTTCTTT. This sequence encodes CASSHPKGMNTEAFF. The genes are TRBV7-6 and TRBJ1-1, with unresolved D. V was shortened by 5 bases and J by 0 bases, with 13 bases between the two germline ends. CDR1 and CDR2 (germline): SGHVS, FNYEAQ. This CDR3 comprises 15 residues.

V usage is TRBV5-6 and J usage is TRBJ2-1, with D uncertain. V was shortened by 4 bases and J by 10 bases, with 15 bases between the two germline ends. In germline, CDR1 is SGHDT, CDR2 YYEEEE. The CDR3 is made up of 13 amino acids. Here the CDR3 DNA reads TGTGCCAGCAGCCCCGAACTGGAACTCGAGCAGTTCTTC. Translating it yields CASSPELELEQFF.

The chain is built from TRBV7-3 and TRBJ2-1; 7 bases match TRBD2. The germline V gene has CDR1 SGHTA and CDR2 FQGTGA. This CDR3 has 14 residues. Losses at the gene ends were 1 base for V and 10 bases for J; bases not matched to a gene: 7. In DNA, the CDR3 is TGTGCCAGCAGCTTAATGGAGGGGAGGGTCGAGCAGTTCTTC. Translated, it gives CASSLMEGRVEQFF.

This clonotype has just one count. CDR3 loop: CAWNRVGETQYF. The CDR3 nucleotides read TGTGCCTGGAATAGGGTCGGAGAGACCCAGTACTTC. The chain links TRBV30 to TRBJ2-5; D uncertain. The ends were cut back, 4 bases at V and 4 bases at J, with 10 bases in the middle. The CDR3 length is 12 residues. Germline-derived CDR1 and CDR2 are GTSNPN and SVGIG (reference sequence).

This clonotype was detected only a few times. V is TRBV15 and J is TRBJ2-2; 9 nucleotides agree with TRBD2. Germline V gene lookup returns CDR1 LNHNV and CDR2 YYDKDF (reference sequence). This CDR3 region has 17 residues. V dropped 2 bases and J dropped 2; count of bases not matched to a gene: 6. In nucleotides, the CDR3 is TGTGCCACCAGCAGACCGAGCGGGGGGCTTAACACCGGGGAGCTGTTTTTT. Its translation is CATSRPSGGLNTGELFF. Drawing the rest from reference TRBV15 and TRBJ2-2, the complete variable domain is DAMVIQNPRYQVTQFGKPVTLSCSQTLNHNVMYWYQQKSSQAPKLLFHYYDKDFNNEADTPDNFQSRRPNTSFCFLDIRSPGLGDTAMYLCATSRPSGGLNTGELFFGEGSRLTVL.

The chain uses TRBV7-2 and TRBJ1-3, with 7 bases matching TRBD1. V was clipped by 1 base and J by 2 bases; unmatched bases: 5. The V gene's germline CDR1 is SGHTA and CDR2 FQGNSA. The CDR3 is 16 residues long. For the CDR3, the DNA is TGTGCCAGCAGCTTAGAATTACAGGGGACTGGAAACACCATATATTTT. This encodes CASSLELQGTGNTIYF.

The chain is built from TRBV27 and TRBJ2-6, with D unclear. Germline CDR1 is MNHEY and CDR2 is SMNVEV (reference sequence). V was clipped by 4 bases and J by 4 bases, with 11 bases between them. This CDR3 spans 15 amino acids. CDR3 sequence (DNA): TGTGCCAGCAGTTCGGGCTGGCTCGGGGCCAACGTCCTGACTTTC. Translation gives CASSSGWLGANVLTF.